Given below is one T cell receptor (beta chain) in context. The sample comes from a study of T cell responses to AZD1222 COVID-19 vaccine. The length of the CDR3 is 16 residues. The germline V gene encodes CDR1 MDHEN and CDR2 SYDVKM. The J segment lost 0 bases and the V segment lost 3 bases, leaving 5 bases of the junction unmatched. Repertoires were generated with immunoSEQ multiplex PCR, while TCRdb's copy carries only in-frame clones and drops some. Of roughly 100,000 clones listed, approximately 88% were seen once; the top ten hold approximately 9%. This TCR derives from an adult in good health. The chain couples TRBV28 to TRBJ1-1; TRBD1 matches at 9 bases. The sample here was peripheral blood, taken on day 0 of AZD1222 vaccination. DNA for the CDR3: TGTGCCAGCAGTTTGAGGACAGGGGCCATGAACACTGAAGCTTTCTTT. The encoded protein is CASSLRTGAMNTEAFF.